This entry describes one T cell receptor (beta chain). Antigen unknown. Gene labels here are mouse ones. The CDR3 extends 1 residue past the end of the read, so its final part is completed from the germline J gene. This table comes from immunoSEQ multiplex PCR, and its TCRdb copy is limited to in-frame clones, with some not included. Found here are about 22,000 clones, 72% of them singletons; the top ten hold about 0.63%. Germline assignment: CDR1 LGHDT and CDR2 YNNKQL (reference sequence). The CDR3 length is 14 residues. V dropped 4 bases and J dropped 7; count of bases not matched to a gene: 3. This entry is derived from a study of tissue T cells after allogeneic stem cell transplantation. Findings and limits, study-wide: Anatomically similar tissues had similar TCR repertoires within each patient. Across patients, clones rarely overlapped, yet motif clusters were shared tissue-specifically.

Sequencing was done on a sample of spleen. V usage is TRBV4 and J usage is TRBJ2-7; 14 bases agree with TRBD2. The TCR was taken from a female BALB/c mouse in good health. Strain MHC haplotype: H2-d. The CDR3 spells CASSLGLGGQEQYF. The sequenced CDR3 bases are TGTGCCAGCAGCTTGGGACTGGGGGGGCAGGAACAGTAC.